This T cell receptor (beta chain) is drawn from a study of T cells after yellow fever vaccination. Overall study context: Libraries from low-cell-number fractions were prepared with the SMART-Seq v4 Ultra Low Input RNA kit. Overall study results and limits: The presence of abundant clonotypes contaminating from the bulk population was possible in FACS-sorted repertoires.

This clonotype was detected a few times. Its antigen is undetermined. V was clipped by 5 bases and J by 5 bases, with 10 bases between them. The CDR3 contains 13 residues. Germline values: CDR1 SNHLY, CDR2 FYNNEI. Synthesis of TCR cDNA relied on 5'RACE template switching, which attached a universal primer site and UMIs. MiXCR, run by TCRdb on the 5' RACE reads, gives a single entry per CDR3 protein. The table shows around 610,000 distinct CDR3 sequences, with 13% occurring only once. This clonotype originated in a man aged 25 to 40 who received the YFV17D yellow fever vaccine. The rearrangement uses TRBV2 and TRBJ2-1; D is undetermined. Sequencing was performed on PBMCs, taken on the day of the yellow fever booster vaccination. The CDR3 loop reads CASSSGSNNEQFF. The CDR3 DNA reads TGTGCCAGCAGTTCCGGGTCGAACAATGAGCAGTTCTTC.